This TCR beta chain came from a study of regulatory T cells in long-lasting Graves disease. Regarding the study as a whole: Newly diagnosed disease favored TRBV20-1 and TRBJ2-1 over persistent disease.

The TCR beta library used iRepertoire HTBI primers with Arm-PCR amplification of CDR3. TCRdb reprocessed the multiplex PCR reads with MiXCR, giving one entry per CDR3 protein. The data show around 250,000 distinct CDR3 sequences, about 19% seen once. Time point denoted: newly diagnosed GD, antithyroid drugs for less than 3 months. The authors made the TCR library using RNA they extracted from PBMCs. This clonotype was picked up many times. The antigen is undetermined. Germline-derived CDR1 and CDR2 are SGHTA and FQGNSA. V was trimmed by 1 base and J by 6 bases, leaving 14 bases between them. The CDR3 spans 15 residues.

This clonotype was obtained from a female donor with Graves disease. This rearrangement joins TRBV7-2 to TRBJ2-3, with D possibly being TRBD2 (6 bases). Sequences were derived from peripheral blood mononuclear cells (PBMCs), sampled at new diagnosis, from a patient treated with antithyroid drugs. The CDR3, as DNA: TGTGCCAGCAGCTTAGTAGGAGGGCCGGGGGATACGCAGTATTTT. This gives the protein CASSLVGGPGDTQYF.